Below, one T cell receptor (beta chain) is given with its context. This clonotype was counted many times. Its antigen is unknown. No base-level quality is on record; no much larger clone is a single base apart. Ophthalmopathy patients had moderately to severely active disease, Clinical Activity Score of at least 3, NOSPECS grade of at least 4, and duration under 3 months. The study excluded patients with uncontrolled infections, other autoimmune diseases, pregnancy or lactation. Diagnoses were based on clinical symptoms, serum thyroxine and TRAb, thyroid ultrasound and orbital computed tomography. PBMCs were isolated from 10 ml of fresh peripheral blood by Ficoll-Paque density gradient centrifugation. Trizol reagent was used to extract total RNA, and RNA quality was then checked on an Agilent 2100 Bioanalyzer. The TCR beta CDR3 regions were amplified from RNA transcripts. A first-round RT-PCR of the TCR CDR3 used the HTBI primer set with the Qiagen OneStep RT-PCR kit. The libraries were constructed in a second round of multiplex PCR and then size-selected and purified. The libraries were sequenced on an Illumina HiSeq2000 using paired-end 100 bp reads. For the original study's pipeline: SOAPnuke was used to process the raw data, throwing out any read that contained adapters or uncalled bases, had a mean Phred below 15, or lacked an exact constant-primer or identifier match. COPE v1.2.5 was used to merge high-quality paired reads, and clonotypes were defined as unique nucleotide sequences. MiTCR v1.1 was used to align the clonotypes against IMGT TRBV, TRBD and TRBJ reference segments. The analysis included only V-J combinations with a frequency above 0.0001, which together covered 99% to 99.2% of the repertoires. A TCS score was defined as the ratio of F50 (clonal expansion) to E x V (chaos), with BLOSUM62-based TCRdist applied between CDR3 peptides within each V-J. Welch's t-statistics and random forest reduced around 510 V-J features to 13, which were used in a naive Bayes classifier (R e1071). Using fastp trimming at Q25 and MiXCR clonotype assembly, TCRdb reanalyzed the public sequencing data and kept in-frame beta chains. Each entry is one CDR3 protein sequence, shown with its most common DNA and genes. The V and J calls, along with clone size, are taken from TCRdb and not from the paper's own processing. The sample table lists 300,000 to 350,000 distinct CDR3 sequences, less than 20% of them with a count of one. The ten largest clones represent around 15% of the sample.

This specimen comes from a study of T cells in Graves' hyperthyroidism and ophthalmopathy (dated by TCRdb to the late 2010s). Notes on the research overall: Peripheral blood samples were taken at initial diagnosis, before any treatment was given. TCR V-J signatures able to tell the groups apart were searched for in a discovery cohort of 95 to 100 patients, of whom more than 40 had Graves' ophthalmopathy and roughly 57 had stable Graves' hyperthyroidism. An independent validation cohort of some 18 hyperthyroidism patients and 15 or so patients who later progressed to ophthalmopathy tested prospective prediction of ophthalmopathy. The approximately 90 discovery patients were divided at random into training and test sets in a 7:3 ratio. In addition, the study compared T-cell repertoires in thyroid tissue and in blood from about 6 Graves' hyperthyroidism patients. Once sampling was done, hyperthyroidism patients were given methimazole at a starting dose of 30 mg daily, whereas ophthalmopathy patients were given high-dose intravenous methylprednisolone. According to the paper, TCR Vbeta CDR3 sequencing was carried out on some 130 peripheral blood samples, which came from 40 to 45 ophthalmopathy, roughly 75 hyperthyroidism and some 17 progressor patients.

Summary of the overall study and its limitations: A 13 V-J signature model separated ophthalmopathy from stable hyperthyroidism, with roughly 88% sensitivity and roughly 82% specificity in cross-validation and 80%/75% in testing. Most expanded thyroid clonotypes (frequency above 0.001) were also detected in blood, a finding suggesting that blood repertoires may reflect thyroid immune responses. In validation, the model predicted progression to ophthalmopathy with over 65% sensitivity and over 72% specificity, a median of approximately 6.5 months before onset. Sample size was not statistically predetermined, and investigators were not blinded to group allocation.

The V end loses 3 bases and the J end loses 6 bases, and a stretch of 14 bases separates them. According to the germline V gene, CDR1 reads MDHEN and CDR2 reads SYDVKM. Including the terminal cysteine and phenylalanine, the CDR3 comprises 14 residues. Only CDR3 DNA remains: 42 bases, in frame from the first base. Sequencing was done on a sample of blood. The origin of this receptor is a woman aged 40 to 50 with Graves' ophthalmopathy. This chain joins TRBV28 to TRBJ1-1, and the D gene may be TRBD1, 5 bases matching. The CDR3 sequence is CASSLGRAGSEAFF. Here is the DNA: TGTGCCAGCAGTTTGGGGCGGGCCGGATCTGAAGCTTTCTTT.